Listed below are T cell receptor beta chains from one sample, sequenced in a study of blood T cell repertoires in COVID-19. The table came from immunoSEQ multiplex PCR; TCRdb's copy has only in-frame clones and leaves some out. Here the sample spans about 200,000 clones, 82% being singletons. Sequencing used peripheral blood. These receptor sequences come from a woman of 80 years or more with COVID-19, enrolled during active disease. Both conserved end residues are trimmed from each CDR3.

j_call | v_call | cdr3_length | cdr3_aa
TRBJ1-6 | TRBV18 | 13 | ASSPSNRGNSPLH
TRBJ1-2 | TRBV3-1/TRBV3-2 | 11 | ASSQGQAGGYT
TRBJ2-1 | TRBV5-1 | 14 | ASSVGTGGSYNEQF
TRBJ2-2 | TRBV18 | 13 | ASSSTGSGTGELF
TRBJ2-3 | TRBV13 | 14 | ASSLGGRALDDTQY
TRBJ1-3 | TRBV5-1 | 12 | ASSSPGSGNTIY
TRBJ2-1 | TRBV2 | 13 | ASTTGRSWDNEQF
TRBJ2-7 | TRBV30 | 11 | AWSPGTSDEQY
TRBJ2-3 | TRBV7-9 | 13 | ASSPPSKGTDTQY
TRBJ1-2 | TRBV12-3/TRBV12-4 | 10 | ASSSFNYGYT
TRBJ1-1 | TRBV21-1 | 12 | ASSKGRAHTEAF
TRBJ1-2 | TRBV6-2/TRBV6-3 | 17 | ASSYGGLGGSRVNYGYT
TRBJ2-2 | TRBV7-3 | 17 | ASSPLTSGRSVDTGELF
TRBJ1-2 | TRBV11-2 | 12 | ASSTQGSADGYT
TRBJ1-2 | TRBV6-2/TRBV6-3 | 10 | ASSYGDIGYT
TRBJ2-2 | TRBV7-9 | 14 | ASSFSGTINTGELF
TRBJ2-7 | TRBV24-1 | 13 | ATSDATGEGNEQY
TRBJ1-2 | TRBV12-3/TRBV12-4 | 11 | ASSLDRGSGYT
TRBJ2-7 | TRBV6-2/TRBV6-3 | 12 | ASSYSTVSYEQY
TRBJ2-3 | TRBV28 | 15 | ASSLRDSSTSTDTQY
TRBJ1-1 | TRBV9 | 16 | ASSVEGPGQGASSEAF
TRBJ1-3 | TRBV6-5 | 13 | ASRLNRDRGNTIY
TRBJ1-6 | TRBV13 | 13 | ASQWNEGVGSPLH
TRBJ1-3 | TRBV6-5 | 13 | ASSPAGAAGNTIY
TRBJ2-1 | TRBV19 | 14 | ASSSRGGRLYNEQF
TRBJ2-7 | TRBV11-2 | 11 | ASSLGPHYEQY
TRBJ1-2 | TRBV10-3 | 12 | ATVSGGASIGYT
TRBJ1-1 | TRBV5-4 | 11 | ASSFGQGAEAF
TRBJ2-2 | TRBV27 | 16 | ASSRTRTSGLYTGELF
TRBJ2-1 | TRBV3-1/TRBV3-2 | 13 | ASSQAGTDYNEQF
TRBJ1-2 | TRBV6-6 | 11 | ASSSQANYGYT
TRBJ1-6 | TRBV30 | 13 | AWSPRTGVGSPLH
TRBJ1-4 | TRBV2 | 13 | ASSGTGAPNEKLF
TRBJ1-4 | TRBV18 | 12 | ASSPQQGYEKLF
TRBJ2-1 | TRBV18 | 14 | ASSPSGGLVDNEQF
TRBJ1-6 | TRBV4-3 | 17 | ASSPQLMGGIGDPSPLH
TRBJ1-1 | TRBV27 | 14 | ASSFRETGGRTEAF
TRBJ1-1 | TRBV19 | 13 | ASRGPGSANTEAF
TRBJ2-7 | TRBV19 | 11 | ASSLRVSYEQY
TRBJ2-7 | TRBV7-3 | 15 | ASSLNPAGGPAYEQY
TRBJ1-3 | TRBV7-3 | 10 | ASRGGSTEQT
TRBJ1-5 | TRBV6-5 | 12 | ATGGGRLNQPQH
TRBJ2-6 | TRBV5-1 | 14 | ASRTGTGSGANVLT
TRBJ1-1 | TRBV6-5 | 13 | AREGLILMNTEAF
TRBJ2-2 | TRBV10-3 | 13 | AISGGVVGTGELF
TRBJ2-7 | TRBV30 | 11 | AWERDRRYEQY
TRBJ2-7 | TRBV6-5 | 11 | ASRVGGSYEQY
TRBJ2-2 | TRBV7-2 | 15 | ASSLGPGQGRTGELF
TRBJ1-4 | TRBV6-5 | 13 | ASSYVQGGNEKLF
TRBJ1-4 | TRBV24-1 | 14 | ATSEGSRDRVEKLF
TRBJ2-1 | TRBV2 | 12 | ASIRTSLGHEQF
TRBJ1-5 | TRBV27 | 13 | ASSSGGGVTQPQH
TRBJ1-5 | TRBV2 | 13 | ASVLGGLGNQPQH
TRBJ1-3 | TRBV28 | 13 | ASTPLSRALDTIY
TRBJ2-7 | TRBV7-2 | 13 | ASSPSGRGVYEQY
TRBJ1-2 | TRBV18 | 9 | ASSPGTDFA
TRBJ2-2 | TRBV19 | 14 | ASTGEGRTSGGELF